This T cell receptor beta chain stems from a study of human T cells and chemical hapten exposure. MiXCR was run by TCRdb on the RACE reads, yielding one entry per CDR3 protein. Of roughly 42,000 distinct CDR3 sequences in the sample, roughly 9% are singletons; the top ten hold 11% to 15%. The germline CDR1 and CDR2 sequences are SGHRS and YFSETQ. The V gene lost 0 bases and the J gene lost 8 bases, with 8 bases spanning the gap. The CDR3 sequence is 12 residues long. The time point here: patch test 2, 6 weeks after DPC sensitization. Treatment in this sample: therapeutic diphenylcyclopropenone sensitization with weekly scalp DPC. Total RNA was isolated from whole blood that had not been fractionated.

Sample: whole blood, taken in connection with sensitization to the hapten diphenylcyclopropenone (DPC). This TCR was recovered from a woman between 25 and 40 years old with alopecia areata. Some clones in this sample may be carry-over from other donors' samples. V usage is TRBV5-1 and J usage is TRBJ1-2; D not resolved. CDR3 DNA: TGCGCCAGCAGCTTGGAGCGAAGAGGCTACACCTTC. Amino acid sequence: CASSLERRGYTF.